The rows below give T cell receptor beta chains drawn from one sample of a study of T-cell memory formation after mild COVID-19. From the 5' RACE reads, TCRdb called clonotypes with MiXCR, one entry per CDR3 protein. This table has approximately 100,000 distinct CDR3 sequences, about a sixth appearing once. Sequencing was done on a sample of PBMCs or a T cell subset sorted from them (not recorded which). The receptors come from an adult woman who had mild COVID-19 (a few samples of this study predate the infection). Cell type and time point are not known. Both conserved end residues are part of each CDR3. Each record gives: D gene, J gene, CDR3 length, V gene, clone size, CDR3 DNA, CDR3 protein. D genes are given only for firm matches. The size field is filled for only some rows; it gives once, few, many or a size class.

>.|TRBJ1-1|13|TRBV6-5|.
TGTGCCAGCAACAAGGGTGCAGGGCTAGCGGCTTTCTTT
CASNKGAGLAAFF
>TRBD2|TRBJ2-3|16|TRBV7-8|.
TGTGCCAGCAGCTTAATTGGTAGCGGGGGCACAGATACGCAGTATTTT
CASSLIGSGGTDTQYF
>.|TRBJ2-6|18|TRBV5-1|few
TGCGCCAGCAGCCCGGTGCCTCACATCCCCTCTGGGGCCAACGTCCTGACTTTC
CASSPVPHIPSGANVLTF
>.|TRBJ1-2|14|TRBV27|.
TGTGCCAGCAGTTTTGCTGGACTACCCTATGGCTACACCTTC
CASSFAGLPYGYTF
>.|TRBJ2-7|13|TRBV5-1|few
TGCGCCAGCAGCTTCTCGGACGGCTACGAGCAGTACTTC
CASSFSDGYEQYF
>.|TRBJ2-3|14|TRBV28|many
TGTGCCAGCAGCTTGGGGGGTCGCACAGATACGCAGTATTTT
CASSLGGRTDTQYF
>.|TRBJ2-3|17|TRBV4-2|many
TGTGCCAGCAGCCAAGAATTAGGGACATGGCGCACAGATACGCAGTATTTT
CASSQELGTWRTDTQYF
>.|TRBJ2-1|12|TRBV20-1|few
TGCAGCGATATGACCCTCGCGGGTGAGCAGTTCTTC
CSDMTLAGEQFF
>.|TRBJ1-3|17|TRBV9|few
TGTGCCAGCAGCGAGAGGGCCGGGGCATACTCTGGAAACACCATATATTTT
CASSERAGAYSGNTIYF
>.|TRBJ2-7|13|TRBV6-2/TRBV6-3|.
TGTGCCAGCACCCTCGGGCAGAATTACGAGCAGTACTTC
CASTLGQNYEQYF
>.|TRBJ2-3|14|TRBV25-1|many
TGTGCCAGCAGTGTAGCTAGCCTCACAGATACGCAGTATTTT
CASSVASLTDTQYF
>.|TRBJ1-1|11|TRBV20-1|.
TGCAGTGGCAAAGTGAACACTGAAGCTTTCTTT
CSGKVNTEAFF
>.|TRBJ1-2|15|TRBV4-1|.
TGCGCCAGCAGCCAAGAGGACAGTTTCCCTTATGGCTACACCTTC
CASSQEDSFPYGYTF
>.|TRBJ1-1|18|TRBV3-1|few
TGTGCCAGCAGCCAAGAAAGAACATCCTATCGCATGAACACTGAAGCTTTCTTT
CASSQERTSYRMNTEAFF
>.|TRBJ2-5|14|TRBV5-1|few
TGCGCCAGCAGCTTGACAGGACTACAAGAGACCCAGTACTTC
CASSLTGLQETQYF
>.|TRBJ2-3|17|TRBV5-5|.
TGTGCCAGCAGCTTGGAGTTTTGGGGGGGCGAGACAGATACGCAGTATTTT
CASSLEFWGGETDTQYF
>TRBD1|TRBJ1-5|20|TRBV23-1|.
TGCGCCAGCAGTCAATTTGGGTGGGGGACAGAAGTCTATAGCAATCAGCCCCAGCATTTT
CASSQFGWGTEVYSNQPQHF
>TRBD1|TRBJ1-2|15|TRBV27|few
TGTGCCAGCAGCGCCCGGGTGACAGGGGTACATGGCTACACCTTC
CASSARVTGVHGYTF
>TRBD2|TRBJ2-3|15|TRBV9|few
TGTGCCAGCAGCTACGGACTAGCGGGATCAGATACGCAGTATTTT
CASSYGLAGSDTQYF
>TRBD2|TRBJ2-7|13|TRBV24-1|.
TGTGCCAGCCCTCGGCGGGAGCCCTACGAGCAGTACTTC
CASPRREPYEQYF
>.|TRBJ2-7|14|TRBV7-9|.
TGTGCCAGCAGCTTACGGGGGCCCTCCTACGAGCAGTACTTC
CASSLRGPSYEQYF
>.|TRBJ1-1|16|TRBV5-1|.
TGCGCCAGCAGCCCCGGGCAGGGTTCGGGGTGGACTGAAGCTTTCTTT
CASSPGQGSGWTEAFF
>.|TRBJ1-1|15|TRBV19|.
TGTGCCAGTAGTATTGTCGTCAAATTGAACACTGAAGCTTTCTTT
CASSIVVKLNTEAFF
>TRBD1|TRBJ2-7|15|TRBV27|few
TGTGCCAGCAGAACCGTAGGACAGGCCTCCTACGAGCAGTACTTC
CASRTVGQASYEQYF
>.|TRBJ1-2|13|TRBV6-6|many
TGTGCCAGCAGCCCAACAGGCAACTATGGCTACACCTTC
CASSPTGNYGYTF
>.|TRBJ2-5|13|TRBV2|.
TGTGCCAGTCGGTCAGGGCTGTCGGAGACCCAGTACTTC
CASRSGLSETQYF
>.|TRBJ2-7|15|TRBV7-9|few
TGTGCCAGCAGCTTCTTAGCGGGTACAGGGTACGAGCAGTACTTC
CASSFLAGTGYEQYF
>TRBD1|TRBJ2-7|15|TRBV12-3/TRBV12-4|few
TGTGCCAGCAGTTTGGGACAGGGCAGGACCTACGAGCAGTACTTC
CASSLGQGRTYEQYF
>.|TRBJ1-1|16|TRBV4-1|few
TGCGCCAGCAGCCCCCAGGGTGTGGCCCCCTCAGCTGAAGCTTTCTTT
CASSPQGVAPSAEAFF
>.|TRBJ1-2|16|TRBV6-1|.
TGTGCCAGCAGTGAGGCGGAGACCGGCGCCTACTATGGCTACACCTTC
CASSEAETGAYYGYTF
>.|TRBJ1-2|21|TRBV3-1|.
TGTGCCAGCAGCCAGTCGACAGGAGCGTGGCGAAGAGGGGCACTAAACTATGGCTACACCTTC
CASSQSTGAWRRGALNYGYTF
>.|TRBJ2-1|13|TRBV25-1|few
TGTGCCACCTATTACGGGGCGGTATATGAGCAGTTCTTC
CATYYGAVYEQFF
>TRBD1|TRBJ2-3|17|TRBV20-1|.
TGCAGTGCTAGAGATTCCAGAGGGGGCCGAACAACAGATACGCAGTATTTT
CSARDSRGGRTTDTQYF
>.|TRBJ1-2|15|TRBV7-9|.
TGTGCCAGCAGCGATTTCGAGGAGGTTTGGTTCGGCTACACCTTC
CASSDFEEVWFGYTF
>TRBD1|TRBJ2-7|13|TRBV5-1|few
TGCGCCAGCAGCGCAGACAGGGTTGGCGAGCAGTACTTC
CASSADRVGEQYF
>.|TRBJ2-3|14|TRBV12-3/TRBV12-4|many
TGTGCCAGCACGGTGGGGTTCTACACAGATACGCAGTATTTT
CASTVGFYTDTQYF
>.|TRBJ2-3|13|TRBV5-1|few
TGCGCCAGCAGTAAGGAAAGCACAGATACGCAGTATTTT
CASSKESTDTQYF